Listed here are 5 T cell receptor beta chains from one sample, sequenced in a study of blood T cell repertoires in COVID-19. The method was immunoSEQ multiplex PCR; TCRdb's version includes in-frame clones alone and lacks a portion of them. The sample shows over 150,000 clones, 78% of them seen only once. Material: peripheral blood. The origin of the receptors is a man older than 75 with acute or convalescent COVID-19.

This clone was counted only a few times. V gene TRBV28 combines with J gene TRBJ2-7, with TRBD2 matching 7 bases. V lost 4 bases, J lost 2 bases, and 5 bases stayed unmatched. This CDR3 has 14 amino acids. In germline, CDR1 is MDHEN, CDR2 SYDVKM. The CDR3 is CASSSAGQPYEQYV. The CDR3 DNA reads TGTGCCAGCAGTTCAGCGGGGCAACCCTACGAGCAGTACGTC.

The chain carries TRBV7-9 and TRBJ1-1; D gene unclear. V gave up 1 base and J gave up 4 bases, with 7 bases separating them. This CDR3 is built from 13 residues. The germline V gene has CDR1 SEHNR and CDR2 FQNEAQ (reference sequence). CDR3 in DNA: TGTGCCAGCAGCTTAGGGCGGCTCACTGAAGCTTTCTTT. Residues: CASSLGRLTEAFF.

This chain joins TRBV7-6 and TRBJ2-7; a possible D gene is TRBD2 (5 bases). The CDR3 extends over 15 amino acids. V gave up 6 bases and J gave up 5 bases, with 20 bases separating them. Looked up from germline, CDR1 is SGHVS and CDR2 is FNYEAQ. In DNA, the CDR3 is TGTGCCAGCAGTCCACGCCAAACTAGGGTGGACGAGCAGTACTTC. Its protein product is CASSPRQTRVDEQYF. The variable domain in full, with the rest retrieved from reference TRBV7-6 and TRBJ2-7, is GAGVSQSPRYKVTKRGQDVALRCDPISGHVSLYWYRQALGQGPEFLTYFNYEAQQDKSGLPNDRFSAERPEGSISTLTIQRTEQRDSAMYRCASSPRQTRVDEQYFGPGTRLTVT.

The chain joins TRBV2 to TRBJ2-1; 7 nucleotides agree with TRBD1. Trimming at V came to 4 bases and at J to 4 bases, leaving 7 bases not matched to a gene. The CDR3 runs to 15 residues. The germline V gene encodes CDR1 SNHLY and CDR2 FYNNEI. DNA for the CDR3: TGTGCCAGCAGTGTAACAGGGGATTGGTACAATGAGCAGTTCTTC. Its protein product is CASSVTGDWYNEQFF.

This sequence joins TRBV6-6 and TRBJ1-1, with D unclear. V lost 6 bases and J lost 4, with 15 bases in between. Germline CDR1 is MNHNY and CDR2 is SVGAGI (reference sequence). The CDR3 runs to 14 residues. The CDR3 region is CASSQRRDGTEAFF. The DNA of the CDR3 is TGTGCCAGCAGCCAGAGGAGGGATGGCACTGAAGCTTTCTTT.